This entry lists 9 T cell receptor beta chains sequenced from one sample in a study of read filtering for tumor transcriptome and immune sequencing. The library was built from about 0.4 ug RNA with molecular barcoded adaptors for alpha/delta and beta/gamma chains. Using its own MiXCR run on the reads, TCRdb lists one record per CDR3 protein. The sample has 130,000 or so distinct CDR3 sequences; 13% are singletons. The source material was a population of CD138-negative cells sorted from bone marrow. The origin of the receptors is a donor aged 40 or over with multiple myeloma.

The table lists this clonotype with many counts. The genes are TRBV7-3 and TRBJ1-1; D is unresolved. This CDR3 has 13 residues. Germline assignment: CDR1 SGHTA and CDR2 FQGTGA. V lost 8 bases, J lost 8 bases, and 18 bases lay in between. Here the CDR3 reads CASSRDRTAEAFF. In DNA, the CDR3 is TGTGCCAGCTCCCGTGACCGTACCGCGGAAGCTTTCTTT.

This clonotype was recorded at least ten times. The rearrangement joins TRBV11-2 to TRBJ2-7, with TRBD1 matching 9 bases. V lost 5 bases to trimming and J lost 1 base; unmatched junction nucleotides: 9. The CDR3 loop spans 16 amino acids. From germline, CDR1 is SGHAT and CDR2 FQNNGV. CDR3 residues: CASSPTGTGSSYEQYF. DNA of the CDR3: TGTGCCAGCAGCCCTACCGGGACAGGGAGTTCCTACGAGCAGTACTTC.

This chain's CDR3 is CASSRQQETQYF. DNA for the CDR3: TGTGCCAGTAGTCGGCAGCAAGAGACCCAGTACTTC. The genes are TRBV19 and TRBJ2-5; D is undetermined. The CDR3 spans 12 residues. The V end lost 5 bases, the J end lost 2 bases, and 6 bases lay between the germline ends. In germline, CDR1 is LNHDA, CDR2 SQIVND (reference sequence).

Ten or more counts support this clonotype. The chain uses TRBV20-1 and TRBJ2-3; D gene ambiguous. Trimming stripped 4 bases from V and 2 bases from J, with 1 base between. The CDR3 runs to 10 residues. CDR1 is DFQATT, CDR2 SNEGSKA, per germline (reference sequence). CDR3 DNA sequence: TGCAGTGCTACCACAGATACGCAGTATTTT. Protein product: CSATTDTQYF.

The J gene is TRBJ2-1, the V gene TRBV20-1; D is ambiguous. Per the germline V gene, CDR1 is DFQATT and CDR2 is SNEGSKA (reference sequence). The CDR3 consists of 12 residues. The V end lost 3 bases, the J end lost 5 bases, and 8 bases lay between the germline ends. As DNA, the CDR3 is TGCAGTGCTAGGAGCCGAAACAATGAGCAGTTCTTC. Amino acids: CSARSRNNEQFF.

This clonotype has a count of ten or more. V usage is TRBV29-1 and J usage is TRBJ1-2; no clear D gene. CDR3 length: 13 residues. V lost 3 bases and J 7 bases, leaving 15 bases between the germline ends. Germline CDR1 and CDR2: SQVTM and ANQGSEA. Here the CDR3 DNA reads TGCAGCGTTGACCTGGTACTCCCGGGTGGCTACACCTTC. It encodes CSVDLVLPGGYTF.

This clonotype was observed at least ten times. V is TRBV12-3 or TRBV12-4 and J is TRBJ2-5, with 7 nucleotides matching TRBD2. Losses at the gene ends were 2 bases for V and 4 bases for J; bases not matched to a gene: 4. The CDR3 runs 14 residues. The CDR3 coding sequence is TGTGCCAGCAGTTTAAGACTAGCACCAGAGACCCAGTACTTC. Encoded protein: CASSLRLAPETQYF.

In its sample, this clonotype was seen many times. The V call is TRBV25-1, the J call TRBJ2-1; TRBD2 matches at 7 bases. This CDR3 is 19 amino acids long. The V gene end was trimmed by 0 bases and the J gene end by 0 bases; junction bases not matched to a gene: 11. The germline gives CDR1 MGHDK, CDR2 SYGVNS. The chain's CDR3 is CASSEYTLSGSSSYNEQFF. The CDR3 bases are TGTGCCAGCAGTGAATATACCCTTAGCGGGTCAAGCTCCTACAATGAGCAGTTCTTC.

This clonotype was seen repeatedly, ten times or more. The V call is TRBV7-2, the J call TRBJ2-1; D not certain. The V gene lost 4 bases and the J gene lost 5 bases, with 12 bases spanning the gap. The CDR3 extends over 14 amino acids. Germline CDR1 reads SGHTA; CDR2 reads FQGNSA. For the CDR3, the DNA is TGTGCCAGCAGCTCCGAGTGGCATAACAATGAGCAGTTCTTC. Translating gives CASSSEWHNNEQFF.